A single T cell receptor (beta chain) is shown here with its context. This specimen belongs to a study of CD8+ T cells in alopecia areata. Extracted RNA was reverse transcribed into cDNA, the sequencing template. Libraries were prepared by immunoSEQ multiplex PCR; TCRdb keeps only in-frame clonotypes and omits some of them. The sample yields about 140,000 clones, 40% to 55% seen once. V was pared by 5 bases and J by 7 bases, with 11 bases between. The CDR3 extends over 12 amino acids. Germline lookup yields CDR1 MNHEY and CDR2 SVGAGI. The origin of this receptor is a human donor with alopecia areata. The chain uses TRBV6-5 and TRBJ1-1; D gene unclear. Sample: CD4+ T cells sorted from blood, taken at week 0. CDR3 region: CASSSSGREAFF. The CDR3 nucleotides read TGTGCCAGCAGTAGTTCCGGGCGTGAAGCTTTCTTT.